The present T cell receptor beta chain was sequenced within a study of vaccination effects on CD4 cells after COVID-19. As regards this clone: Its specificity is unknown.

Data came from immunoSEQ multiplex PCR; TCRdb stores just in-frame clones and leaves some out. The sample consists of 37,000 or so clones, roughly 66% of them appearing once. Points from the study as a whole: A shortage of convalescent patients and an absence of early post-infection timepoints characterized the study.

After expansion with viral peptide pools in the ViraFEST assay, antigen-specific CD4+ T cells were sequenced. Cultured cells yielded isolated CD4+ T cells after 10 days. Nucleocapsid antibodies were negative in the vaccine recipients, who had never had SARS-CoV-2 infection. The CDR3 is 18 residues long. V was clipped by 4 bases and J by 3 bases; unmatched bases: 15. CDR1 is MNHEY and CDR2 is SVGEGT in the germline V gene. Sequences were derived from CD4+ T cells from PBMCs cultured with HCoV-OC43 spike peptides, sampled before COVID-19 vaccination. Subset: HCoV-OC43 spike overlapping peptide pool stimulation. The chain combines TRBV6-2 or TRBV6-3 with TRBJ1-5, with TRBD1 matching 7 bases. This TCR was recovered from a human donor who received a COVID-19 vaccine. This CDR3 is CASSSAPGGGKANQPQHF. The CDR3 nucleotides are TGTGCCAGCAGTTCCGCTCCAGGGGGGGGAAAGGCCAATCAGCCCCAGCATTTT.